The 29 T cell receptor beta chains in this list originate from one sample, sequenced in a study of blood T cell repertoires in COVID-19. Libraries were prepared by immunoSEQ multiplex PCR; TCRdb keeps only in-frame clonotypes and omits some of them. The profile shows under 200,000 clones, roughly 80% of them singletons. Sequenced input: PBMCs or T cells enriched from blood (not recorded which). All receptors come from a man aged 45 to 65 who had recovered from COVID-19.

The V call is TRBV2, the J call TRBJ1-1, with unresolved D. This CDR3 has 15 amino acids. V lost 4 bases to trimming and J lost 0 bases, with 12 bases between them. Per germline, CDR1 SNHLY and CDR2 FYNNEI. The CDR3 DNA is TGTGCCAGCAGTGGGACCAGGACTCTGAACACTGAAGCTTTCTTT. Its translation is CASSGTRTLNTEAFF. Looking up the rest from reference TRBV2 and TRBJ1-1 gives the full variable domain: EPEVTQTPSHQVTQMGQEVILRCVPISNHLYFYWYRQILGQKVEFLVSFYNNEISEKSEIFDDQFSVERPDGSNFTLKIRSTKLEDSAMYFCASSGTRTLNTEAFFGQGTRLTVV.

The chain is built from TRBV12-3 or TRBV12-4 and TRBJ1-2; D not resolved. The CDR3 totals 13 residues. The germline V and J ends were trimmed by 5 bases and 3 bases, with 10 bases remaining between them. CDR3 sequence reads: CASSTGSYYGYTF. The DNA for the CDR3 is TGTGCCAGCAGTACGGGAAGCTACTATGGCTACACCTTC.

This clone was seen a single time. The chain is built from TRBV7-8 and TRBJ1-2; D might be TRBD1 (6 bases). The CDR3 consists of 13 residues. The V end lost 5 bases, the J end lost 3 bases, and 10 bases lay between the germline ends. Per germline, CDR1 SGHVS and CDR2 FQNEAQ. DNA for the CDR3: TGTGCCAGCAGCCAAACAGGGTACTATGGCTACACCTTC. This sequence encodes CASSQTGYYGYTF. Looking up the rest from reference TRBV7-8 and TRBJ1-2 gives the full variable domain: GAGVSQSPRYKVAKRGQDVALRCDPISGHVSLFWYQQALGQGPEFLTYFQNEAQLDKSGLPSDRFFAERPEGSVSTLKIQRTQQEDSAVYLCASSQTGYYGYTFGSGTRLTVV.

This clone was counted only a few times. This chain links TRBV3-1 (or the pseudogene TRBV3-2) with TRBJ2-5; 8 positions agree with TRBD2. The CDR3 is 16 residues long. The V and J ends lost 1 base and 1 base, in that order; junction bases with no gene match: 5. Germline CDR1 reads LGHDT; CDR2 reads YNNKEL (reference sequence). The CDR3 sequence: CASSQGITSGQETQYF. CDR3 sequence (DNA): TGTGCCAGCAGCCAAGGGATAACTAGCGGCCAAGAGACCCAGTACTTC.

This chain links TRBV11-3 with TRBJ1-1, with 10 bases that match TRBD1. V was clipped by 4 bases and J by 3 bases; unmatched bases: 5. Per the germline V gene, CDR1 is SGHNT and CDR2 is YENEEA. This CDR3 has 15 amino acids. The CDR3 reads CASSSGQGDYTEAFF. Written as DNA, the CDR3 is TGTGCCAGCAGCTCAGGACAGGGGGACTACACTGAAGCTTTCTTT.

The CDR3 region is CASSRMTGVGYTF. For the CDR3, the DNA is TGTGCCAGCAGTCGTATGACAGGGGTCGGCTACACCTTC. The rearrangement links TRBV27 to TRBJ1-2; 8 nucleotides match TRBD1. Germline V gene lookup returns CDR1 MNHEY and CDR2 SMNVEV (reference sequence). V lost 5 bases to trimming and J lost 8 bases; unmatched junction nucleotides: 7. The CDR3 sequence is 13 residues long.

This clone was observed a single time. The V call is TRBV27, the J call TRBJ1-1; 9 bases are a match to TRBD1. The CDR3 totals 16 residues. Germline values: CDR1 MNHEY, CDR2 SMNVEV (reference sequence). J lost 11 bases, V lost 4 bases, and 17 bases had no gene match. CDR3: CASSSGQGTTRSGAFF. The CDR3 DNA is TGTGCCAGCAGTTCCGGACAGGGGACTACCCGATCCGGTGCTTTCTTT.

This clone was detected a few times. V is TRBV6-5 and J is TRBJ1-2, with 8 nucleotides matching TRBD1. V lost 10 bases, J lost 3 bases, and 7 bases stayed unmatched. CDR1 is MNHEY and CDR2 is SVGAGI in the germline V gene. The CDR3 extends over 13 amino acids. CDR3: CATRTGTDYGYTF. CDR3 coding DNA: TGTGCCACAAGGACAGGGACAGACTATGGCTACACCTTC.

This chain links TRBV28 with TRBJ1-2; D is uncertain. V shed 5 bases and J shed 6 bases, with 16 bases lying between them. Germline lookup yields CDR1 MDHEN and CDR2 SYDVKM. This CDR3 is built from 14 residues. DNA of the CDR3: TGTGCCAGCAGTGGCATGGGAGGGAAGGATGGCTACACCTTC. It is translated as CASSGMGGKDGYTF.

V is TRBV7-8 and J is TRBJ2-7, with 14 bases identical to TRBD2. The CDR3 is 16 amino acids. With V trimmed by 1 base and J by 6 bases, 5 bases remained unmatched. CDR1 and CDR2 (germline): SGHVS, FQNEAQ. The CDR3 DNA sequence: TGTGCCAGCAGCTTAGTTGGACTAGCGGGAGGTACCGAGCAGTACTTC. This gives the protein CASSLVGLAGGTEQYF.

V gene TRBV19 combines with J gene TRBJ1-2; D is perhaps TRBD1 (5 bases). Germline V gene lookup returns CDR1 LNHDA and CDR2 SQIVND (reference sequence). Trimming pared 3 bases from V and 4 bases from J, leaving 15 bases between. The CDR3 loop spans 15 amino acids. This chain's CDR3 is CASSMDVTVSYGYTF. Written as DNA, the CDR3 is TGTGCCAGTAGTATGGACGTGACAGTCTCCTATGGCTACACCTTC.

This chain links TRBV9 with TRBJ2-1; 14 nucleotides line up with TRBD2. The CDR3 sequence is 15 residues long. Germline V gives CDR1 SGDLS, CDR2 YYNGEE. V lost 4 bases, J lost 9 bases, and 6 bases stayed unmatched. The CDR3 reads CASSPRLAGGGEQFF. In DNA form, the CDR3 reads TGTGCCAGCAGCCCTCGACTAGCGGGGGGGGGTGAGCAGTTCTTC.

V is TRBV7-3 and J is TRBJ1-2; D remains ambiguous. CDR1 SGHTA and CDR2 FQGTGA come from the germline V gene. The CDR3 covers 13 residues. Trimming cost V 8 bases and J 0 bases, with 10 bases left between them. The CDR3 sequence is CASGELANYGYTF. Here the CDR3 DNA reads TGTGCCAGCGGGGAGCTAGCTAACTATGGCTACACCTTC. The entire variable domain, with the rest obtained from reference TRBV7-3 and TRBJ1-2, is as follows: GAGVSQTPSNKVTEKGKYVELRCDPISGHTALYWYRQSLGQGPEFLIYFQGTGAADDSGLPNDRFFAVRPEGSVSTLKIQRTERGDSAVYLCASGELANYGYTFGSGTRLTVV.

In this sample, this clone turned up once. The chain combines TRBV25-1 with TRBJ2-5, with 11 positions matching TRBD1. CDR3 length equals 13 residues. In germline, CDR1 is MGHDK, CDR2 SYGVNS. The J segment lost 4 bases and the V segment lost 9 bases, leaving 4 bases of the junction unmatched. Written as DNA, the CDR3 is TGTGCCAGTTCGGGACAGGGGGTAGAGACCCAGTACTTC. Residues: CASSGQGVETQYF.

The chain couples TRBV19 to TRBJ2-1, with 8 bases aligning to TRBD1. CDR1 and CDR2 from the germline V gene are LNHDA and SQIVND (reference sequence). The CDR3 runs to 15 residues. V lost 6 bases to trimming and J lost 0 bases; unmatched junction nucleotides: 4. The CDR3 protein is CASSVDRGSYNEQFF. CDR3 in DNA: TGTGCCAGTAGCGTCGACAGGGGCTCCTACAATGAGCAGTTCTTC.

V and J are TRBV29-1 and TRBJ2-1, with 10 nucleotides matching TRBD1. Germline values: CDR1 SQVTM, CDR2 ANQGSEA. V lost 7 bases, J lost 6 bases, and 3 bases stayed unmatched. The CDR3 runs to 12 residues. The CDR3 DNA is TGCAGCGCATGGACAGGGGGCAATGAGCAGTTCTTC. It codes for CSAWTGGNEQFF.

The CDR3 DNA is TGTGCCAGCAGTCAAACTGCCGGCGGCAGAGCTTCCACCTTC. Translation: CASSQTAGGRASTF. J is TRBJ1-2 and V is TRBV28; D not certain. Germline loops: CDR1 MDHEN, CDR2 SYDVKM. Trimming left V 5 bases short and J 13 bases short, with 23 bases between. The CDR3 is 14 residues long.

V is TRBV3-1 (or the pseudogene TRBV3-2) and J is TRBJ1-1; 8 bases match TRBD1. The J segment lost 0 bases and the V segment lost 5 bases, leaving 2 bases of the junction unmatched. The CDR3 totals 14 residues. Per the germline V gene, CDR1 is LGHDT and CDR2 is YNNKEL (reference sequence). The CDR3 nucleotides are TGTGCCAGCAGCGGACAGGGTTTGAACACTGAAGCTTTCTTT. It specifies CASSGQGLNTEAFF.

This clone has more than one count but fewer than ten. The CDR3 here is CASGDRLSYGYTF. Here the CDR3 DNA reads TGTGCCAGCGGGGACAGGTTGAGTTATGGCTACACCTTC. The chain recombines TRBV14 with TRBJ1-2; 8 nucleotides line up with TRBD1. This CDR3 comprises 13 residues. Looked up from germline, CDR1 is SGHDN and CDR2 is FVKESK. V shed 8 bases, J shed 5 bases, and the junction held 7 bases outside the gene matches.

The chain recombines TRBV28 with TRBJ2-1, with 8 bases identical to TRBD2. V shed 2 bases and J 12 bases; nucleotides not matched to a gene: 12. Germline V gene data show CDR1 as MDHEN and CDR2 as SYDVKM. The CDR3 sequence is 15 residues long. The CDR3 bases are TGTGCCAGCAGTTTAGCGGGGGGCTCCCTTGGGCGGCAGTTCTTC. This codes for CASSLAGGSLGRQFF.

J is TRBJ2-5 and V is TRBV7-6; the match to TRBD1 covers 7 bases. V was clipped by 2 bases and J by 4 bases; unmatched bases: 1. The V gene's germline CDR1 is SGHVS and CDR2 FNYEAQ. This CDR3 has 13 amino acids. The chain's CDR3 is CASSLWTGETQYF. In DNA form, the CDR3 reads TGTGCCAGCAGCTTATGGACAGGAGAGACCCAGTACTTC. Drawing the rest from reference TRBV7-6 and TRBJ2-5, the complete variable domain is GAGVSQSPRYKVTKRGQDVALRCDPISGHVSLYWYRQALGQGPEFLTYFNYEAQQDKSGLPNDRFSAERPEGSISTLTIQRTEQRDSAMYRCASSLWTGETQYFGPGTRLLVL.

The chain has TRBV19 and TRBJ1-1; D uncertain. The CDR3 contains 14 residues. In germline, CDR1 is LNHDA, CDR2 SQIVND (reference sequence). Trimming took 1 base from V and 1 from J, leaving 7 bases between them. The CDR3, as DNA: TGTGCCAGTAGTATAGGTCACAAGAACACTGAAGCTTTCTTT. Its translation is CASSIGHKNTEAFF.

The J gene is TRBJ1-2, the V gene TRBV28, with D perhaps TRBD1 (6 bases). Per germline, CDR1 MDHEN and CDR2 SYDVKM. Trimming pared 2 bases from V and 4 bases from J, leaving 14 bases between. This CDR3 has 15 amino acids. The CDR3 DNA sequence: TGTGCCAGCAGTTTAGTACAGGGTGTACGCTATGGCTACACCTTC. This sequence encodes CASSLVQGVRYGYTF.

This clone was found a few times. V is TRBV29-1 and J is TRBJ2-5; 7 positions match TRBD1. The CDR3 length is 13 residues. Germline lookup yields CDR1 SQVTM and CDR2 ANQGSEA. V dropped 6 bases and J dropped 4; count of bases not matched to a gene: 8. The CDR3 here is CSVADRDPETQYF. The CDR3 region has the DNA TGCAGCGTAGCCGACAGGGACCCAGAGACCCAGTACTTC.

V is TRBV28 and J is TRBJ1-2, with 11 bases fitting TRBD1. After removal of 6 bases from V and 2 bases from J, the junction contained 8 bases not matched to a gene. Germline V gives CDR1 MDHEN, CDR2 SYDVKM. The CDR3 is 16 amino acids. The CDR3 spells CASSSRDRGGNYGYTF. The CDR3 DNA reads TGTGCCAGCAGCTCACGGGACAGGGGGGGAAACTATGGCTACACCTTC.

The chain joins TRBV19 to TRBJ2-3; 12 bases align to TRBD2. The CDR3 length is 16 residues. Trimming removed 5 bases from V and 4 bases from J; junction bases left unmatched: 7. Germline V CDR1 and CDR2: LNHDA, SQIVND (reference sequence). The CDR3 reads CASSPGLAGLADTQYF. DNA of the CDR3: TGTGCCAGTAGTCCCGGACTAGCGGGGCTGGCAGATACGCAGTATTTT.

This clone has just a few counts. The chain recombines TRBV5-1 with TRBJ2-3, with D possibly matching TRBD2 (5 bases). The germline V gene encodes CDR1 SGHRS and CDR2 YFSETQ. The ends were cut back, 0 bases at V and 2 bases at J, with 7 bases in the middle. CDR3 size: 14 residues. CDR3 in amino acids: CASSLGGYTDTQYF. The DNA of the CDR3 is TGCGCCAGCAGCTTGGGAGGGTACACAGATACGCAGTATTTT.

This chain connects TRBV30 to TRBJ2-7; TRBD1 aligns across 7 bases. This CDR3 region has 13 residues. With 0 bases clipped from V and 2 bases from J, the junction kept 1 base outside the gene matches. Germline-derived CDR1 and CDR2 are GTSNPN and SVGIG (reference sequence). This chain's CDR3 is CAWSVQGAYEQYF. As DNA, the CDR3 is TGTGCCTGGAGTGTTCAGGGGGCCTACGAGCAGTACTTC. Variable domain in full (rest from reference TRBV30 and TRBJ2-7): SQTIHQWPATLVQPVGSPLSLECTVEGTSNPNLYWYRQAAGRGLQLLFYSVGIGQISSEVPQNLSASRPQDRQFILSSKKLLLSDSGFYLCAWSVQGAYEQYFGPGTRLTVT.

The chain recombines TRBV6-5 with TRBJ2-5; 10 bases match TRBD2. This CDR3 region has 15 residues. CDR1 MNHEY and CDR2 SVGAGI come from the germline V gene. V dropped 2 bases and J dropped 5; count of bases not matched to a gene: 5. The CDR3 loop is CASSYPAGGRETQYF. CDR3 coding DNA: TGTGCCAGCAGTTACCCAGCGGGGGGGCGGGAGACCCAGTACTTC.